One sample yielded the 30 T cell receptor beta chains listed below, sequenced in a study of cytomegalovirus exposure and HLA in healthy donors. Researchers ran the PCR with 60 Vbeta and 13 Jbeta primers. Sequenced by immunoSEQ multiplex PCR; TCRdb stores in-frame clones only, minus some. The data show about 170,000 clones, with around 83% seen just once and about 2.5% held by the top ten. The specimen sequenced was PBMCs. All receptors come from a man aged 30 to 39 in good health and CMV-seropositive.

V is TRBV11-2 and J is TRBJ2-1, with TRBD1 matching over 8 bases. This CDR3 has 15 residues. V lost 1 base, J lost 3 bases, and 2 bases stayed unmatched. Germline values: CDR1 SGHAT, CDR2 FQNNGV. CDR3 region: CASSLGTGYYNEQFF. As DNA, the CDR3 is TGTGCCAGCAGCTTAGGGACAGGGTACTACAATGAGCAGTTCTTC.

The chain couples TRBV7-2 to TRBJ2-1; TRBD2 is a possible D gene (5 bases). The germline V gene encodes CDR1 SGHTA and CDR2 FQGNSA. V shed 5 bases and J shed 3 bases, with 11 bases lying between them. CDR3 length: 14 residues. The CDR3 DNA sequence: TGTGCCAGCAGCGAGAGGGCAGACTACAATGAGCAGTTCTTC. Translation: CASSERADYNEQFF.

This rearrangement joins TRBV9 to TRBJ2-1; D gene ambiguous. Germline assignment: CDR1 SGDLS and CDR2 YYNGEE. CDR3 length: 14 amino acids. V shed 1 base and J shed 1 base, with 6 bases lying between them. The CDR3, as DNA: TGTGCCAGCAGCGTAAATCCGTCCTACAATGAGCAGTTCTTC. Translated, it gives CASSVNPSYNEQFF.

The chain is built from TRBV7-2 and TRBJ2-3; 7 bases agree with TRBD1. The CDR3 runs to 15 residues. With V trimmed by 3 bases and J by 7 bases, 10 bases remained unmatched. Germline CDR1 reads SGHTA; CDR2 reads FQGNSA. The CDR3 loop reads CASSFTQGRDHTQYF. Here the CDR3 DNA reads TGTGCCAGCAGCTTTACACAGGGGAGAGATCATACGCAGTATTTT.

The CDR3 spells CASRVQGAGANVLTF. Written as DNA, the CDR3 is TGTGCCAGCAGGGTACAGGGAGCAGGGGCCAACGTCCTGACTTTC. This chain uses TRBV7-8 with TRBJ2-6, with a tentative D call TRBD1 (6 bases). From germline, CDR1 is SGHVS and CDR2 FQNEAQ. Deletions cut 6 bases from V and 4 bases from J, with 13 bases between. The CDR3 totals 15 residues.

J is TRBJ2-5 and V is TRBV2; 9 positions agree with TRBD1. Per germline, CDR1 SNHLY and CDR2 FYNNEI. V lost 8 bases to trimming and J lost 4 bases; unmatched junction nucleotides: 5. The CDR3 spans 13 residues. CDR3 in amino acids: CASRGQGIETQYF. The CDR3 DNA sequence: TGTGCCAGCCGGGGACAGGGAATAGAGACCCAGTACTTC.

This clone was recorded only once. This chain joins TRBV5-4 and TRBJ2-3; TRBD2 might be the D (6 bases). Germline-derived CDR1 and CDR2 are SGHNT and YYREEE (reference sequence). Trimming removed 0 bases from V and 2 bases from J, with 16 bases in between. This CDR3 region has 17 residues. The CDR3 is CASSLDEASEHTDTQYF. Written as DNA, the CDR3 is TGTGCCAGCAGCTTGGATGAGGCTAGCGAACACACAGATACGCAGTATTTT. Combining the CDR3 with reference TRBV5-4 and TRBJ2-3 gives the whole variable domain ETGVTQSPTHLIKTRGQQVTLRCSSQSGHNTVSWYQQALGQGPQFIFQYYREEENGRGNFPPRFSGLQFPNYSSELNVNALELDDSALYLCASSLDEASEHTDTQYFGPGTRLTVL.

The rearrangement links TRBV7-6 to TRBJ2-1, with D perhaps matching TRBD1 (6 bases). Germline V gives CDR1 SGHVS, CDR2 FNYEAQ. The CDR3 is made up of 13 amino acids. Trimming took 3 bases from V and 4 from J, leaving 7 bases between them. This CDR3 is CASSLDSYNEQFF. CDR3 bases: TGTGCCAGCAGCTTGGACAGTTACAATGAGCAGTTCTTC.

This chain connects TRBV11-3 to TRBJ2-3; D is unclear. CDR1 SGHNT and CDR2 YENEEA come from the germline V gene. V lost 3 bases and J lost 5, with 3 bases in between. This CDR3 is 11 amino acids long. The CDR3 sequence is CASSFGDTQYF. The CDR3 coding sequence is TGTGCCAGCAGCTTCGGAGATACGCAGTATTTT.

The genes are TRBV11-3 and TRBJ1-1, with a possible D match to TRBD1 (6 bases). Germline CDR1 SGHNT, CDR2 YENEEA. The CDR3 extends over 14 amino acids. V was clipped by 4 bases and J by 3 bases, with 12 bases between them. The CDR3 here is CASSSRGGDTEAFF. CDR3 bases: TGTGCCAGCAGCTCTAGGGGGGGGGACACTGAAGCTTTCTTT.

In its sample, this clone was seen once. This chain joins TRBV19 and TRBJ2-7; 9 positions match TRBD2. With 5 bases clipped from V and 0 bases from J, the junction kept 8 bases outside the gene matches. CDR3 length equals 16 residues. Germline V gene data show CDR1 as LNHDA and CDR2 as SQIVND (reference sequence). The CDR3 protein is CASSPRGSGSSYEQYF. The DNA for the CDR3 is TGTGCCAGTAGTCCCCGGGGTAGCGGGAGCTCCTACGAGCAGTACTTC. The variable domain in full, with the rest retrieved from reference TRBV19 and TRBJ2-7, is DGGITQSPKYLFRKEGQNVTLSCEQNLNHDAMYWYRQDPGQGLRLIYYSQIVNDFQKGDIAEGYSVSREKKESFPLTVTSAQKNPTAFYLCASSPRGSGSSYEQYFGPGTRLTVT.

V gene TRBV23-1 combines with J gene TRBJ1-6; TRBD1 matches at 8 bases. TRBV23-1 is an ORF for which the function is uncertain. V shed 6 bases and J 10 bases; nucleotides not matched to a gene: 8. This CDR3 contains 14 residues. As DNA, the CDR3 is TGCGCCAGCAGCGCGACAGGGGTGAACTCACCCCTCCACTTT. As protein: CASSATGVNSPLHF.

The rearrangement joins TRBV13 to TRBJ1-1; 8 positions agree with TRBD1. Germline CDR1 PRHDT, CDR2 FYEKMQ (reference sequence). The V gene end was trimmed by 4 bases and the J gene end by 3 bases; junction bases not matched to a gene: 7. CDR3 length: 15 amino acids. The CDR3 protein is CASSSLGQGDTEAFF. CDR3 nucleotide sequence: TGTGCCAGCAGCTCCCTCGGACAGGGAGACACTGAAGCTTTCTTT.

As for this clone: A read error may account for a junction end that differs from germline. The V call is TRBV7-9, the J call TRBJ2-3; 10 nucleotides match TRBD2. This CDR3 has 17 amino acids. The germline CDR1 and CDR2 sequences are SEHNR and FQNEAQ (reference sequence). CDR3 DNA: TGTTCCAGCAGCTTAGTGGCTAGCGGGGGTGGCACAGATACGCAGTATTTT. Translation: CSSSLVASGGGTDTQYF. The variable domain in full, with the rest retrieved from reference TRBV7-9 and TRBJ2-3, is DTGVSQNPRHKITKRGQNVTFRCDPISEHNRLYWYRQTLGQGPEFLTYFQNEAQLEKSRLLSDRFSAERPKGSFSTLEIQRTEQGDSAMYLCSSSLVASGGGTDTQYFGPGTRLTVL.

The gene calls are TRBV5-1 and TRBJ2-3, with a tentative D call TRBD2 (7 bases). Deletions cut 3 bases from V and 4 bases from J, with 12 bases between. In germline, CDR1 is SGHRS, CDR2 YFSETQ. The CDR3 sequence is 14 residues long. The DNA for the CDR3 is TGCGCCAGCAGCTCGGGGGCGGGAGCAGATACGCAGTATTTT. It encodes CASSSGAGADTQYF.

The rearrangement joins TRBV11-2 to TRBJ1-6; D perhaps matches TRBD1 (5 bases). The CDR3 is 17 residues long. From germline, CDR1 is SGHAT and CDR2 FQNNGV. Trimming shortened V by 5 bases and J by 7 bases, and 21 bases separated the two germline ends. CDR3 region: CASSTTWEGTKNSPLHF. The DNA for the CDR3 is TGTGCCAGCAGCACCACCTGGGAGGGGACTAAGAATTCACCCCTCCACTTT.

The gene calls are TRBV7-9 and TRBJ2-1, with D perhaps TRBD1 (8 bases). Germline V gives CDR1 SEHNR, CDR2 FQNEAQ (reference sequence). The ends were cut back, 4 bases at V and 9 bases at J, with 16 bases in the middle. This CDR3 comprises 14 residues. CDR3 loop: CASSYNRGGFEQFF. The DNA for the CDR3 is TGTGCCAGCAGCTATAACAGGGGGGGGTTTGAGCAGTTCTTC. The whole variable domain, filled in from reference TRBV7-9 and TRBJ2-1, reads DTGVSQNPRHKITKRGQNVTFRCDPISEHNRLYWYRQTLGQGPEFLTYFQNEAQLEKSRLLSDRFSAERPKGSFSTLEIQRTEQGDSAMYLCASSYNRGGFEQFFGPGTRLTVL.

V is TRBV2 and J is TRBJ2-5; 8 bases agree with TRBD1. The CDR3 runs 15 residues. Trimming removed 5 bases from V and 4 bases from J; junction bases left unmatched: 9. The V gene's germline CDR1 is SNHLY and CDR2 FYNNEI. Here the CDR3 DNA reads TGTGCCAGCAGTCATGGGACAGGCGGAATAGAGACCCAGTACTTC. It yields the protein CASSHGTGGIETQYF.

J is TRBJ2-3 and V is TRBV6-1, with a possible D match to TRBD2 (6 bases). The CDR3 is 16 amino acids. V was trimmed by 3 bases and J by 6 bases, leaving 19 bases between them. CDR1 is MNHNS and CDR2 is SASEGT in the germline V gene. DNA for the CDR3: TGTGCCAGCAGTGATATACTAGCCGATACGTCGGATACGCAGTATTTT. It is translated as CASSDILADTSDTQYF.

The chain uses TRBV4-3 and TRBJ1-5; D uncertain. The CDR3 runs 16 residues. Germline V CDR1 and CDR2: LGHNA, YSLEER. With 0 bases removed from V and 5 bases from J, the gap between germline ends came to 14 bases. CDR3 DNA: TGCGCCAGCAGCCAAGATTGGTGGGGAGGAGATCAGCCCCAGCATTTT. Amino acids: CASSQDWWGGDQPQHF.

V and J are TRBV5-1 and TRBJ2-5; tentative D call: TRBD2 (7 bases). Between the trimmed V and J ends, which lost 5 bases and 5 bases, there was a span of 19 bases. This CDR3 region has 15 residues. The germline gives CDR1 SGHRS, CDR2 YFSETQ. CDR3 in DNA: TGCGCCAGCAGGTCCACGGGGGGCCGAGGTGAGACCCAGTACTTC. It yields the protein CASRSTGGRGETQYF.

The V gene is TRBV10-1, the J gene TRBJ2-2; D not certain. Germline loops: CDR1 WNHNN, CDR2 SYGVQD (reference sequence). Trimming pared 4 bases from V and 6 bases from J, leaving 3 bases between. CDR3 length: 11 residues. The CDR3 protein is CASSVAGELFF. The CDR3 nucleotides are TGCGCCAGCAGTGTAGCCGGGGAGCTGTTTTTT.

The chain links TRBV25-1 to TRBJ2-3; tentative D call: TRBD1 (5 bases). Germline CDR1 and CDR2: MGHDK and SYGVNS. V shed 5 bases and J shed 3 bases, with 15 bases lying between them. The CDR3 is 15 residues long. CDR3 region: CASSHSRDNTDTQYF. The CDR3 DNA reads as TGTGCCAGCAGTCACAGCAGGGATAATACAGATACGCAGTATTTT.

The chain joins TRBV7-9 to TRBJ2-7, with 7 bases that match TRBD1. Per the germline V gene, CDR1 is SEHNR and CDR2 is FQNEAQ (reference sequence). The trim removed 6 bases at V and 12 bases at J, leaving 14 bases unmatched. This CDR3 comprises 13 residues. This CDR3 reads CASSYRQGLEVYF. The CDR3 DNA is TGTGCCAGCAGTTACAGACAGGGCCTAGAGGTGTACTTC.

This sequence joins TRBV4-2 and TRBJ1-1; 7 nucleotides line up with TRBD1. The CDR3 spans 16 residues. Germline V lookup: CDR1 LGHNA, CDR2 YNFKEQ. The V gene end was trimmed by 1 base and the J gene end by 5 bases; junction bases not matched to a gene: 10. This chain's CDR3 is CASSQVRLQGLTEAFF. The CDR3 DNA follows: TGTGCCAGCAGCCAAGTCCGCCTACAGGGGCTAACTGAAGCTTTCTTT.

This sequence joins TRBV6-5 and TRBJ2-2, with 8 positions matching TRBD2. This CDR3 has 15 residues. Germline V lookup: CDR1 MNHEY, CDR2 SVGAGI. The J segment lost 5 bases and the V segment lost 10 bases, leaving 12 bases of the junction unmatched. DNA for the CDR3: TGTGCCATCCGTCGGGGGGCTAGCGGGACCGGGGAGCTGTTTTTT. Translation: CAIRRGASGTGELFF.

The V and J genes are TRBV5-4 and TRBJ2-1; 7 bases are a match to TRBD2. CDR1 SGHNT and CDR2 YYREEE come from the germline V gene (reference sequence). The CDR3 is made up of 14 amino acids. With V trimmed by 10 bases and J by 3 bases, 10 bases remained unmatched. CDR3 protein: CAFLSGRIYNEQFF. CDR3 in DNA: TGTGCCTTCCTTAGCGGGCGAATCTACAATGAGCAGTTCTTC. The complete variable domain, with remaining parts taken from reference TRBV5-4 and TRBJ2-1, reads ETGVTQSPTHLIKTRGQQVTLRCSSQSGHNTVSWYQQALGQGPQFIFQYYREEENGRGNFPPRFSGLQFPNYSSELNVNALELDDSALYLCAFLSGRIYNEQFFGPGTRLTVL.

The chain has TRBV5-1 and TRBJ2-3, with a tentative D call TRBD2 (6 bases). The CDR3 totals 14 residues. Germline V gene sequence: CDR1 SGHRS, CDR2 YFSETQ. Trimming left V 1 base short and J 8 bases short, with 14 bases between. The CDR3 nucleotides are TGCGCCAGCAGCTTGTCCGGGAGCGGCGGTACGCAGTATTTT. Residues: CASSLSGSGGTQYF.

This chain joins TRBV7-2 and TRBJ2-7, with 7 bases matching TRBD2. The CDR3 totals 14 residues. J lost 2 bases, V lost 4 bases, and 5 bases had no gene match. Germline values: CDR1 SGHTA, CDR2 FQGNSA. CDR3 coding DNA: TGTGCCAGCAGCTCCGGACTAGGTGCCTACGAGCAGTACTTC. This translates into CASSSGLGAYEQYF.

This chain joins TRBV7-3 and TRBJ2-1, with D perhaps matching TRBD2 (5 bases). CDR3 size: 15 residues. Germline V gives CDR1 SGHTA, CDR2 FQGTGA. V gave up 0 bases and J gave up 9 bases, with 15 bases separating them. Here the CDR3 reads CASSLTSGRRGEQFF. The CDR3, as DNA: TGTGCCAGCAGCTTAACCAGCGGTAGACGCGGTGAGCAGTTCTTC.